One and the same sample provided the 16 T cell receptor beta chains below, sequenced in a study of T cell changes during pregnancy in multiple sclerosis. TCRdb keeps only in-frame clones here, not all; method: immunoSEQ multiplex PCR. The sample has about 40,000 clones; roughly 94% are singletons. Here the sequenced sample was peripheral blood, taken in the third trimester of pregnancy. The receptors here all came from a female donor with multiple sclerosis, enrolled in a pregnancy study.

V is TRBV19 and J is TRBJ2-1; tentatively, D is TRBD2 (6 bases). Trimming left V 3 bases short and J 4 bases short, with 19 bases between. CDR3 length: 17 amino acids. CDR1 LNHDA and CDR2 SQIVND come from the germline V gene (reference sequence). The CDR3 loop is CASSMVEFLGLYNEQFF. CDR3 DNA sequence: TGTGCCAGTAGTATGGTGGAATTCCTGGGACTTTACAATGAGCAGTTCTTC.

The rearrangement joins TRBV7-9 to TRBJ2-2; TRBD1 matches 9 bases. Germline V lookup: CDR1 SEHNR, CDR2 FQNEAQ (reference sequence). V trimming: 4 bases; J trimming: 6 bases; junction bases outside the gene matches: 9. There are 16 residues in the CDR3. The CDR3 DNA reads TGTGCCAGCAGCTCCTCGGGACAGGGCTTCCCCGGGGAGCTGTTTTTT. Residues: CASSSSGQGFPGELFF. The whole variable domain, filled in from reference TRBV7-9 and TRBJ2-2, reads DTGVSQNPRHKITKRGQNVTFRCDPISEHNRLYWYRQTLGQGPEFLTYFQNEAQLEKSRLLSDRFSAERPKGSFSTLEIQRTEQGDSAMYLCASSSSGQGFPGELFFGEGSRLTVL.

The chain recombines TRBV19 with TRBJ2-3, with 7 bases aligning to TRBD1. In germline, CDR1 is LNHDA, CDR2 SQIVND (reference sequence). V dropped 6 bases and J dropped 3; count of bases not matched to a gene: 9. The CDR3 length is 15 residues. CDR3 in DNA: TGTGCCAGTAGGAACAGGGGAGCGTGGACAGATACGCAGTATTTT. Its translation: CASRNRGAWTDTQYF.

This clone was counted between two and nine times. The rearrangement uses TRBV7-2 and TRBJ2-2; weak D call: TRBD1 (6 bases). The CDR3 contains 17 residues. In germline, CDR1 is SGHTA, CDR2 FQGNSA. V lost 1 base, J lost 3 bases, and 15 bases lay in between. Here the CDR3 reads CASSLVVVQGDTGELFF. The CDR3 DNA reads as TGTGCCAGCAGCTTAGTTGTTGTACAGGGAGACACCGGGGAGCTGTTTTTT. Looking up the rest from reference TRBV7-2 and TRBJ2-2 gives the full variable domain: GAGVSQSPSNKVTEKGKDVELRCDPISGHTALYWYRQSLGQGLEFLIYFQGNSAPDKSGLPSDRFSAERTGGSVSTLTIQRTQQEDSAVYLCASSLVVVQGDTGELFFGEGSRLTVL.

The V and J genes are TRBV14 and TRBJ1-3; D ambiguous. Trimming took 3 bases from V and 0 from J, leaving 12 bases between them. In germline, CDR1 is SGHDN, CDR2 FVKESK. The CDR3 extends over 16 amino acids. The CDR3 DNA follows: TGTGCCAGCAGCCAGAGAATTAAGTACTCTGGAAACACCATATATTTT. This sequence encodes CASSQRIKYSGNTIYF. Complete variable domain (other parts from reference TRBV14 and TRBJ1-3): EAGVTQFPSHSVIEKGQTVTLRCDPISGHDNLYWYRRVMGKEIKFLLHFVKESKQDESGMPNNRFLAERTGGTYSTLKVQPAELEDSGVYFCASSQRIKYSGNTIYFGEGSWLTVV.

The rearrangement uses TRBV18 and TRBJ1-1; D might be TRBD1 (6 bases). This CDR3 is built from 14 residues. V dropped 0 bases and J dropped 4 bases, with 9 bases sitting between them. Germline V gives CDR1 KGHSH, CDR2 LQKENI. CDR3 loop: CASSPPTGRTEAFF. CDR3 DNA sequence: TGTGCCAGCTCACCACCGACAGGTCGCACTGAAGCTTTCTTT. The complete variable domain, with remaining parts taken from reference TRBV18 and TRBJ1-1, reads NAGVMQNPRHLVRRRGQEARLRCSPMKGHSHVYWYRQLPEEGLKFMVYLQKENIIDESGMPKERFSAEFPKEGPSILRIQQVVRGDSAAYFCASSPPTGRTEAFFGQGTRLTVV.

The chain links TRBV6-5 to TRBJ2-5; 9 nucleotides align to TRBD2. The trim removed 2 bases at V and 5 bases at J, leaving 3 bases unmatched. The germline V gene has CDR1 MNHEY and CDR2 SVGAGI. This CDR3 has 14 residues. CDR3 DNA: TGTGCCAGCAGTTACGGGCGGGGGGGCGAGACCCAGTACTTC. It encodes CASSYGRGGETQYF.

The chain employs TRBV4-2 and TRBJ2-1, with D tentatively TRBD2 (6 bases). There are 12 residues in the CDR3. V lost 6 bases and J 5 bases, leaving 8 bases between the germline ends. CDR1 is LGHNA, CDR2 YNFKEQ, per germline. The DNA of the CDR3 is TGTGCCAGCAGGACTAGAAACAATGAGCAGTTCTTC. Its translation: CASRTRNNEQFF.

This sequence joins TRBV6-4 and TRBJ2-2; D perhaps matches TRBD2 (5 bases). The CDR3 is made up of 13 amino acids. Germline CDR1 reads MRHNA; CDR2 reads SNTAGT. Trimming removed 5 bases from V and 7 bases from J, with 11 bases in between. The CDR3 nucleotides are TGTGCCAGCAGTACGGACGGGATCGGGGAGCTGTTTTTT. Its protein product is CASSTDGIGELFF.

The chain carries TRBV5-4 and TRBJ1-2; unclear D gene. The CDR3 extends over 13 amino acids. Trimming cost V 0 bases and J 2 bases, with 5 bases left between them. Germline V gene sequence: CDR1 SGHNT, CDR2 YYREEE (reference sequence). CDR3 nucleotide sequence: TGTGCCAGCAGCTTGGGAGAGAACTATGGCTACACCTTC. It codes for CASSLGENYGYTF. Filled out from reference TRBV5-4 and TRBJ1-2, the complete variable domain reads ETGVTQSPTHLIKTRGQQVTLRCSSQSGHNTVSWYQQALGQGPQFIFQYYREEENGRGNFPPRFSGLQFPNYSSELNVNALELDDSALYLCASSLGENYGYTFGSGTRLTVV.

The V gene is TRBV11-2, the J gene TRBJ2-1; TRBD2 aligns across 7 bases. Per the germline V gene, CDR1 is SGHAT and CDR2 is FQNNGV. The CDR3 is 16 residues long. With V trimmed by 1 base and J by 0 bases, 3 bases remained unmatched. The CDR3 here is CASSLGEGSSYNEQFF. The CDR3 DNA follows: TGTGCCAGCAGCTTAGGGGAGGGCAGCTCCTACAATGAGCAGTTCTTC. The full variable domain, its missing parts supplied by reference TRBV11-2 and TRBJ2-1, is EAGVAQSPRYKIIEKRQSVAFWCNPISGHATLYWYQQILGQGPKLLIQFQNNGVVDDSQLPKDRFSAERLKGVDSTLKIQPAKLEDSAVYLCASSLGEGSSYNEQFFGPGTRLTVL.

The chain uses TRBV4-2 and TRBJ2-5; the match to TRBD2 covers 10 bases. V dropped 0 bases and J dropped 4; count of bases not matched to a gene: 5. Germline V CDR1 and CDR2: LGHNA, YNFKEQ. This CDR3 is built from 16 residues. The CDR3 DNA sequence: TGTGCCAGCAGCCAAGATAGTAGCGGGAGGCCAGAGACCCAGTACTTC. Its translation is CASSQDSSGRPETQYF.

This clone showed up just a few times. The chain couples TRBV19 to TRBJ1-2; no clear D gene. Germline assignment: CDR1 LNHDA and CDR2 SQIVND (reference sequence). Between the trimmed V and J ends, which lost 7 bases and 0 bases, there was a span of 9 bases. This CDR3 region has 13 residues. The CDR3 loop reads CASMEYSNYGYTF. In DNA, the CDR3 is TGTGCCAGTATGGAGTACTCTAACTATGGCTACACCTTC.

The rearrangement uses TRBV2 and TRBJ1-2; TRBD1 aligns across 10 bases. The CDR3 totals 15 residues. Trimming cost V 5 bases and J 2 bases; bases outside gene matches: 5. Germline values: CDR1 SNHLY, CDR2 FYNNEI. This CDR3 is CASSPRDRGNYGYTF. In DNA form, the CDR3 reads TGTGCCAGCAGTCCCAGGGACAGGGGCAACTATGGCTACACCTTC.

J is TRBJ2-1 and V is TRBV5-1, with TRBD1 identical over 10 bases. This CDR3 contains 14 residues. V lost 4 bases, J lost 6 bases, and 4 bases stayed unmatched. CDR1 is SGHRS and CDR2 is YFSETQ in the germline V gene. The DNA for the CDR3 is TGCGCCAGCAGCGAATGGGACAGGGGCAATGAGCAGTTCTTC. It yields the protein CASSEWDRGNEQFF.

The V gene is TRBV7-2, the J gene TRBJ2-1; 10 bases are a match to TRBD1. Trimming removed 5 bases from V and 4 bases from J; junction bases left unmatched: 5. The germline V gene encodes CDR1 SGHTA and CDR2 FQGNSA. This CDR3 spans 15 amino acids. This CDR3 is CASSQGQGYYNEQFF. For the CDR3, the DNA is TGTGCCAGCAGCCAGGGACAGGGGTATTACAATGAGCAGTTCTTC.